This record looks at one T cell receptor (beta chain) sequence and its context. How the authors handled the data: Nucleated cell number was recorded as an estimate derived from reference gene primer amplification. Sequenced by immunoSEQ multiplex PCR; TCRdb stores in-frame clones only, minus some. V, J and clone size reflect that table, while D and trimming were determined from the DNA. This repertoire shows approximately 170,000 clones, around 81% found once; its top ten account for 9.5% to 12%. Trimming removed 10 bases from V and 1 base from J, with 16 bases in between. CDR3 length equals 14 residues. The V gene's germline CDR1 is SNHLY and CDR2 FYNNEI. This specimen comes from a study of blood T cell repertoires in COVID-19. About the research overall: In each case, the material was cDNA or gDNA derived from T cells, B-cell-depleted T cells, or PBMCs.

The source is a man aged 55 to 70 with active or convalescent COVID-19. Input material: peripheral blood. The chain is built from TRBV2 and TRBJ1-1, with D possibly matching TRBD1 (6 bases). This CDR3 is CANRADRANTEAFF. CDR3 nucleotides: TGTGCCAACAGGGCAGACAGAGCGAACACTGAAGCTTTCTTT. Together with reference TRBV2 and TRBJ1-1, the CDR3 gives the full variable domain: EPEVTQTPSHQVTQMGQEVILRCVPISNHLYFYWYRQILGQKVEFLVSFYNNEISEKSEIFDDQFSVERPDGSNFTLKIRSTKLEDSAMYFCANRADRANTEAFFGQGTRLTVV.